The 24 T cell receptor beta chains given below trace back to one sample, sequenced in a study of cytomegalovirus exposure and HLA in healthy donors. It was with 60 Vbeta and 13 Jbeta primers that the PCR ran. The data were produced by immunoSEQ multiplex PCR, yet TCRdb's version contains in-frame clones alone and is incomplete. The sample has over 150,000 clones; roughly 80% are singletons. Sequencing was performed on PBMCs. The receptors shown here come from a woman between 45 and 65 years old in good health and CMV-seronegative.

The chain employs TRBV4-3 and TRBJ1-2, with 9 positions matching TRBD1. The germline V gene has CDR1 LGHNA and CDR2 YSLEER. With 5 bases clipped from V and 5 bases from J, the junction kept 0 bases outside the gene matches. This CDR3 contains 12 residues. CDR3 nucleotides: TGCGCCAGCAGCGACAGGGGGTATGGCTACACCTTC. Amino acid sequence: CASSDRGYGYTF.

The chain joins TRBV7-9 to TRBJ2-1, with 7 nucleotides matching TRBD1. Germline CDR1 reads SEHNR; CDR2 reads FQNEAQ (reference sequence). V was pared by 3 bases and J by 6 bases, with 17 bases of the junction left unmatched. This CDR3 comprises 18 residues. CDR3 sequence: CASSFKQGIVGRRNEQFF. The CDR3 nucleotides read TGTGCCAGCAGCTTTAAACAGGGGATAGTAGGAAGGCGCAATGAGCAGTTCTTC.

The V gene is TRBV11-2, the J gene TRBJ2-1; weak D call: TRBD1 (5 bases). The germline V gene has CDR1 SGHAT and CDR2 FQNNGV. The CDR3 runs to 17 residues. V was shortened by 3 bases and J by 0 bases, with 15 bases between the two germline ends. CDR3 sequence (DNA): TGTGCCAGCAGCTTGGGATTCGACAGAAGCTCCTACAATGAGCAGTTCTTC. Amino acids: CASSLGFDRSSYNEQFF.

The chain couples TRBV5-1 to TRBJ2-3; D is undetermined. The V end lost 0 bases, the J end lost 2 bases, and 7 bases lay between the germline ends. This CDR3 has 14 amino acids. Germline CDR1 reads SGHRS; CDR2 reads YFSETQ. The CDR3 region is CASSLGEITDTQYF. For the CDR3, the DNA is TGCGCCAGCAGCTTGGGCGAGATCACAGATACGCAGTATTTT.

The chain recombines TRBV11-3 with TRBJ2-7; no definite D call. The V and J ends lost 1 base and 8 bases respectively, with 12 bases between them. Per germline, CDR1 SGHNT and CDR2 YENEEA. The CDR3 contains 13 residues. The chain's CDR3 is CASSLGPGSQQYF. The CDR3 DNA reads as TGTGCCAGCAGCTTAGGGCCAGGTTCCCAGCAGTACTTC.

The V and J genes are TRBV6-1 and TRBJ2-7, with a weak D call TRBD2 (6 bases). V lost 1 base and J 0 bases, leaving 13 bases between the germline ends. Germline CDR1 MNHNS, CDR2 SASEGT. The CDR3 is made up of 16 amino acids. The CDR3, as DNA: TGTGCCAGCAGTGAAGGGGTGGGACTGAGCTCCTACGAGCAGTACTTC. Protein: CASSEGVGLSSYEQYF.

The chain joins TRBV28 to TRBJ1-6; D perhaps matches TRBD1 (6 bases). Deletions cut 7 bases from V and 0 bases from J, with 7 bases between. Germline V gene lookup returns CDR1 MDHEN and CDR2 SYDVKM. The CDR3 sequence is 14 residues long. The CDR3 here is CASKQGSYNSPLHF. In nucleotides, the CDR3 is TGTGCCAGCAAACAGGGCTCCTATAATTCACCCCTCCACTTT.

This clone showed up just once. The rearrangement uses TRBV25-1 and TRBJ1-1, with 7 bases identical to TRBD1. Germline loops: CDR1 MGHDK, CDR2 SYGVNS. This CDR3 has 12 amino acids. Germline trimming cut 8 bases from V and 8 bases from J; bases unmatched to any gene: 8. The CDR3 DNA sequence: TGTGCCAGCCATAACCCGGGACAGGAAGCTTTCTTT. Its protein is CASHNPGQEAFF.

The chain recombines TRBV4-3 with TRBJ1-6; 9 bases are shared with TRBD1. CDR1 is LGHNA and CDR2 is YSLEER in the germline V gene. This CDR3 has 14 amino acids. V shed 4 bases and J 7 bases; nucleotides not matched to a gene: 2. The CDR3 DNA sequence: TGCGCCAGCAGCCGAGGACAGGGGAATTCACCCCTCCACTTT. Protein product: CASSRGQGNSPLHF.

The chain links TRBV5-1 to TRBJ1-1, with 7 nucleotides matching TRBD1. Germline-derived CDR1 and CDR2 are SGHRS and YFSETQ. J lost 1 base, V lost 0 bases, and 3 bases had no gene match. This CDR3 region has 15 residues. The CDR3 spells CASSLVGTENTEAFF. The CDR3 DNA sequence: TGCGCCAGCAGCTTGGTAGGGACAGAGAACACTGAAGCTTTCTTT.

The rearrangement links TRBV19 to TRBJ1-3; D unresolved. The length of the CDR3 is 16 residues. Trimming shortened V by 3 bases and J by 0 bases, and 12 bases separated the two germline ends. CDR1 is LNHDA and CDR2 is SQIVND in the germline V gene (reference sequence). DNA of the CDR3: TGTGCCAGTAGTATCTCGGTCGAATTCTCTGGAAACACCATATATTTT. Translation gives CASSISVEFSGNTIYF.

The rearrangement joins TRBV2 to TRBJ1-6; D is uncertain. Germline V gives CDR1 SNHLY, CDR2 FYNNEI. The CDR3 has 14 residues. V was shortened by 6 bases and J by 9 bases, with 15 bases between the two germline ends. CDR3 amino acids: CASSPDATTSPLHF. CDR3 nucleotides: TGTGCCAGCAGCCCAGACGCGACAACTTCACCCCTCCACTTT.

The V gene is TRBV7-2, the J gene TRBJ1-1; D gene uncertain. The germline V gene has CDR1 SGHTA and CDR2 FQGNSA. CDR3 length: 13 residues. Trimming removed 5 bases at V and 1 base at J, with 8 bases between. CDR3 amino acids: CASSRGGNTEAFF. In nucleotides, the CDR3 is TGTGCCAGCAGCCGGGGAGGGAACACTGAAGCTTTCTTT.

The CDR3 spells CASSLGTWKETQYF. In DNA, the CDR3 is TGTGCCAGCAGCCTGGGGACTTGGAAAGAGACCCAGTACTTC. The gene calls are TRBV7-2 and TRBJ2-5, with D possibly matching TRBD2 (6 bases). The CDR3 loop spans 14 amino acids. Trimming removed 5 bases at V and 3 bases at J, with 13 bases between. CDR1 SGHTA and CDR2 FQGNSA come from the germline V gene.

V gene TRBV7-4 combines with J gene TRBJ2-5; no clear D gene. The DNA matches TRBJ2-7 better at its end, which makes the J call doubtful. The germline gives CDR1 SGHVT, CDR2 SQSDAQ. The CDR3 has 13 amino acids. The CDR3 protein is CASSFGRRYEQYF. CDR3 DNA sequence: TGTGCCAGCAGCTTTGGCAGGCGATACGAGCAGTACTTC.

The table lists this clone with a count of one. The rearrangement joins TRBV10-3 to TRBJ2-2, with D perhaps matching TRBD2 (5 bases). Germline V gene lookup returns CDR1 ENHRY and CDR2 SYGVKD. The CDR3 is 16 residues long. The V and J ends lost 8 bases and 0 bases respectively, with 16 bases between them. The CDR3 DNA reads TGTGCCATCCGGGAAGCAGGAACCTCGAACACCGGGGAGCTGTTTTTT. Encoded protein: CAIREAGTSNTGELFF.

This chain connects TRBV5-1 to TRBJ1-4, with a possible D match to TRBD1 (5 bases). V dropped 6 bases and J dropped 3 bases, with 12 bases sitting between them. Per the germline V gene, CDR1 is SGHRS and CDR2 is YFSETQ. CDR3 size: 14 residues. The CDR3 sequence is CASTGQTPNEKLFF. CDR3 DNA: TGCGCCAGCACCGGACAAACCCCTAATGAAAAACTGTTTTTT.

This clone was counted a few times. This chain joins TRBV9 and TRBJ1-4; TRBD1 aligns across 12 bases. Unmatched junction bases numbered 15, after V lost 7 bases and J lost 2 bases. Germline CDR1 SGDLS, CDR2 YYNGEE. This CDR3 is built from 19 residues. The CDR3 protein is CASGGSGQGAVRTNEKLFF. The CDR3 DNA follows: TGTGCCAGCGGAGGCTCGGGACAGGGGGCGGTTAGGACTAATGAAAAACTGTTTTTT.

The chain employs TRBV9 and TRBJ2-7; D is perhaps TRBD1 (5 bases). V was pared by 4 bases and J by 0 bases, with 20 bases between. The CDR3 has 17 amino acids. Per the germline V gene, CDR1 is SGDLS and CDR2 is YYNGEE. CDR3: CASSQTAVTVPSYEQYF. CDR3 coding DNA: TGTGCCAGCAGCCAGACAGCTGTGACGGTACCCTCCTACGAGCAGTACTTC.

V and J are TRBV6-5 and TRBJ2-7, with 9 nucleotides matching TRBD1. There are 15 residues in the CDR3. Germline lookup yields CDR1 MNHEY and CDR2 SVGAGI. The V and J ends lost 6 bases and 6 bases, in that order; junction bases with no gene match: 12. The chain's CDR3 is CASSQPPDRGGEQYF. The CDR3 DNA reads as TGTGCCAGCAGCCAACCCCCGGACAGGGGTGGCGAGCAGTACTTC.

This sequence joins TRBV27 and TRBJ2-1; a weak D match, TRBD1 (6 bases). Germline CDR1 and CDR2: MNHEY and SMNVEV (reference sequence). V lost 4 bases, J lost 10 bases, and 26 bases lay in between. This CDR3 spans 17 amino acids. As DNA, the CDR3 is TGTGCCAGCAGTTCCCGCCGACAGGAGATCAAGGGGGACGAGCAGTTCTTC. Its protein is CASSSRRQEIKGDEQFF.

This chain links TRBV9 with TRBJ1-5, with a weak D call TRBD1 (5 bases). The CDR3 is 15 amino acids. Germline V gene sequence: CDR1 SGDLS, CDR2 YYNGEE. V dropped 0 bases and J dropped 3 bases, with 10 bases sitting between them. CDR3 sequence: CASSVEGLNNQPQHF. The DNA of the CDR3 is TGTGCCAGCAGCGTAGAGGGACTTAACAATCAGCCCCAGCATTTT.

This chain joins TRBV5-1 and TRBJ1-2; D perhaps matches TRBD1 (5 bases). This CDR3 has 17 amino acids. Trimming left V 3 bases short and J 5 bases short, with 23 bases between. Germline V lookup: CDR1 SGHRS, CDR2 YFSETQ. CDR3 amino acids: CASSSRRGSVQPYGYTF. DNA of the CDR3: TGCGCCAGCAGCTCGCGCCGGGGGTCCGTGCAACCTTATGGCTACACCTTC.

This clone was detected a few times. The J gene is TRBJ2-7, the V gene TRBV19, with D unclear. Germline-derived CDR1 and CDR2 are LNHDA and SQIVND (reference sequence). With 6 bases removed from V and 5 bases from J, the gap between germline ends came to 14 bases. The length of the CDR3 is 13 residues. In DNA form, the CDR3 reads TGTGCCAGTAGCCTCCGAGGTTCGGACGAGCAGTACTTC. Translating it yields CASSLRGSDEQYF.